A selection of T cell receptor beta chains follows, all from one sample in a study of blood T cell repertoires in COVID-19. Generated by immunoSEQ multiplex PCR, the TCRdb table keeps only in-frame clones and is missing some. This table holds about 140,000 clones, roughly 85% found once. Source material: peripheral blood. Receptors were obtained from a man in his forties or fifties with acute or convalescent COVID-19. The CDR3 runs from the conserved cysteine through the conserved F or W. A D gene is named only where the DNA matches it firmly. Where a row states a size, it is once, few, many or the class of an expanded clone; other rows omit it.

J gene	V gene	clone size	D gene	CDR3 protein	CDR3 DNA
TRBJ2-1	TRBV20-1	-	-	CSARSGHEQFF	TGCAGTGCTAGAAGCGGCCATGAGCAGTTCTTC
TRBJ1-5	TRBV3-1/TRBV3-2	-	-	CASSQFSGEGQPQHF	TGTGCCAGCAGCCAGTTCTCGGGTGAAGGTCAGCCCCAGCATTTT
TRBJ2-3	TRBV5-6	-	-	CASTPLTGAVDGGQYF	TGTGCCAGCACCCCCTTGACAGGAGCGGTTGATGGGGGGCAGTATTTT
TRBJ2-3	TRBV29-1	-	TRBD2	CSVVGLAGGTDTQYF	TGCAGCGTTGTCGGACTAGCGGGCGGCACAGATACGCAGTATTTT
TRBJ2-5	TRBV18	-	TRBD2	CASSPLSLAGGSETQYF	TGTGCCAGCTCACCGCTCTCTCTAGCGGGGGGCTCTGAGACCCAGTACTTC
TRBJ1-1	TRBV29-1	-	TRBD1	CSAPGQGVTEAFF	TGCAGCGCTCCGGGACAGGGAGTCACTGAAGCTTTCTTT
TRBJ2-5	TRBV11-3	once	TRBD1	CASSRTGETTQYF	TGTGCCAGCAGCCGGACAGGGGAGACGACCCAGTACTTC
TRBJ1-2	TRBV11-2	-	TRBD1	CASSSTTGVGYTF	TGTGCCAGCAGCTCAACGACAGGGGTTGGCTACACCTTC
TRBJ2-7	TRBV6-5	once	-	CASSRQSQGQYF	TGTGCCAGCAGTAGACAGTCTCAGGGGCAGTACTTC
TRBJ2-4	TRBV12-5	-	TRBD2	CASGLYGKTSGGDLLAKNIQYF	TGTGCTAGTGGTCTCTACGGGAAGACTAGCGGGGGGGACTTGCTAGCCAAAAACATTCAGTACTTC
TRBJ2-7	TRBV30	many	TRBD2	CAWRGDGTSLFEQYF	TGTGCCTGGCGGGGGGACGGGACTAGTTTGTTCGAGCAGTACTTC
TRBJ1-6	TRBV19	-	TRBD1	CAASHGDRVNSPLHF	TGTGCCGCCTCCCATGGGGACAGGGTGAATTCACCCCTCCACTTT
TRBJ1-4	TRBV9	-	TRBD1	CASSYGQGAATNEKLFF	TGTGCCAGCAGCTACGGACAGGGGGCAGCAACTAATGAAAAACTGTTTTTT
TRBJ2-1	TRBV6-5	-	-	CASSYGVYNEQFF	TGTGCCAGCAGTTACGGAGTCTACAATGAGCAGTTCTTC
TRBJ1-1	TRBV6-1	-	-	CASSEVFGAEAFF	TGTGCCAGCAGTGAAGTGTTCGGGGCTGAAGCTTTCTTT
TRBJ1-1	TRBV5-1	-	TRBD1	CASSKPGQGANSDTEAFF	TGCGCCAGCAGCAAACCGGGACAGGGGGCGAATAGTGACACTGAAGCTTTCTTT
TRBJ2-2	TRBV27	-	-	CATATPGGGELFF	TGTGCCACCGCGACCCCTGGAGGCGGGGAGCTGTTTTTT
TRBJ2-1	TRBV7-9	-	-	CASSPQAGSSYNEQFF	TGTGCCAGCAGCCCCCAGGCGGGGAGCTCCTACAATGAGCAGTTCTTC
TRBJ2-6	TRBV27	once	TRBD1	CASRPFRDRGLSGANVLTF	TGTGCCAGCAGACCATTCCGGGACAGGGGCCTTTCTGGGGCCAACGTCCTGACTTTC
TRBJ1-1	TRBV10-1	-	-	CASSESGRAREAFF	TGCGCCAGCAGTGAGTCGGGCAGGGCGCGGGAAGCTTTCTTT
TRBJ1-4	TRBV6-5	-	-	CASSPTGPNEKLFF	TGTGCCAGCAGCCCGACAGGCCCTAATGAAAAACTGTTTTTT
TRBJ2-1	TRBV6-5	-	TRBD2	CASSSGTSGINEQFF	TGTGCCAGCAGTTCGGGGACTAGCGGGATCAATGAGCAGTTCTTC
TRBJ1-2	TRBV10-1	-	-	CATGVHYGYTF	TGCGCCACGGGGGTACACTATGGCTACACCTTC
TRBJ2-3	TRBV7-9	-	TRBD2	CASSQGSGGALDTQYF	TGTGCCAGCAGCCAGGGCAGCGGGGGGGCCCTAGATACGCAGTATTTT
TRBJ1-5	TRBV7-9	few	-	CASSLEGLNQPQHF	TGTGCCAGCAGCTTGGAGGGTTTAAATCAGCCCCAGCATTTT
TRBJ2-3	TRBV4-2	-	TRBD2	CASSQRESGGLSTDTQYF	TGTGCCAGCAGCCAACGCGAGAGCGGGGGCCTCTCGACAGATACGCAGTATTTT
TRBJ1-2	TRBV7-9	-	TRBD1	CASSETGLTGKGGYTF	TGTGCCAGCAGCGAAACCGGGTTGACAGGGAAGGGTGGCTACACCTTC
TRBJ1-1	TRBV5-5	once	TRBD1	CASSWGTGAEAFF	TGTGCCAGCAGCTGGGGGACAGGGGCGGAAGCTTTCTTT
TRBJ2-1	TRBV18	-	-	CASSSAHFSYNEQFF	TGTGCCAGCTCTAGCGCACACTTTTCCTACAATGAGCAGTTCTTC
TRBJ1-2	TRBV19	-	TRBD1	CASSIAGQGGGYTF	TGTGCCAGTAGTATAGCCGGACAGGGGGGAGGCTACACCTTC
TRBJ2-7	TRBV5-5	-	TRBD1	CASSWPPGTGTYEQYF	TGTGCCAGCAGCTGGCCACCCGGGACAGGGACCTACGAGCAGTACTTC
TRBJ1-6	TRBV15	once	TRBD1	CATSRRTGESSPLHF	TGTGCCACCAGCAGGCGGACAGGGGAAAGTTCACCCCTCCACTTT
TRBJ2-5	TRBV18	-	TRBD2	CASSPLAGGQETQYF	TGTGCCAGCTCACCACTAGCGGGGGGACAAGAGACCCAGTACTTC
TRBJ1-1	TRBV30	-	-	CAWRSGGVEAFF	TGTGCCTGGAGGAGTGGTGGTGTAGAAGCTTTCTTT
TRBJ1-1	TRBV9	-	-	CASSAPETGMGTEAFF	TGTGCCAGCAGCGCCCCAGAAACAGGGATGGGGACTGAAGCTTTCTTT
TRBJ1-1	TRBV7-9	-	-	CASSIMNTEAFF	TGTGCCAGCAGCATAATGAACACTGAAGCTTTCTTT
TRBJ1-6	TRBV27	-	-	CASRPEEGINSPLHF	TGTGCCAGCAGACCGGAGGAGGGGATCAATTCACCCCTCCACTTT
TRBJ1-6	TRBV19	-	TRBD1	CASSTEGQRTGSPLHF	TGTGCCAGTAGTACAGAGGGACAGCGGACTGGCTCACCCCTCCACTTT
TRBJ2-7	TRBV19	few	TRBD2	CASSMPPSGRRTYEQYF	TGTGCCAGTAGTATGCCCCCAAGCGGGAGAAGGACCTACGAGCAGTACTTC
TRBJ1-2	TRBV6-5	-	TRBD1	CASMNLDRENGYTF	TGTGCCAGCATGAATCTGGACAGGGAAAATGGCTACACCTTC
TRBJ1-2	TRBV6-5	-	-	CASSYTRSGVLYTF	TGTGCCAGCAGTTACACTCGATCAGGGGTACTCTACACCTTC
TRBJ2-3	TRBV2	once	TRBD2	CASSVSSGRTDTQYF	TGTGCCAGCAGTGTATCTAGCGGTCGTACAGATACGCAGTATTTT
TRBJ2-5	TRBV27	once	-	CASSLSPTEATQYF	TGTGCCAGCAGTTTATCCCCCACCGAGGCGACCCAGTACTTC
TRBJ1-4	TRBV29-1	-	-	CSVPDDGQRVLFF	TGCAGCGTTCCAGACGACGGACAGAGGGTGCTGTTTTTT
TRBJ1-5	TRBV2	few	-	CASSENSNQPQHF	TGTGCCAGCTCAGAAAATAGCAATCAGCCCCAGCATTTT
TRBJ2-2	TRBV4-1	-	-	CASSQVTRLFGELFF	TGCGCCAGCAGCCAAGTCACCAGGTTATTCGGGGAGCTGTTTTTT
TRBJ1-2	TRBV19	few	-	CASTGTISNYGYTF	TGTGCCAGTACAGGGACAATTTCCAACTATGGCTACACCTTC
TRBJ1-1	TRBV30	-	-	CAWSGAWTEAFF	TGTGCCTGGAGTGGGGCCTGGACTGAAGCTTTCTTT
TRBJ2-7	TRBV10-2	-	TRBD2	CASRGTNSYEQYF	TGCGCCAGCCGCGGGACTAACAGCTACGAGCAGTACTTC
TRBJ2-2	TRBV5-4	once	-	CASSEGFFNTGELFF	TGTGCCAGCAGCGAGGGATTCTTCAACACCGGGGAGCTGTTTTTT
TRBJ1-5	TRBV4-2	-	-	CASSQDLRGGPRPQHF	TGTGCCAGCAGCCAAGACCTTCGGGGGGGCCCTCGGCCCCAGCATTTT
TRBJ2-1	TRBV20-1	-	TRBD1	CSASRQGAGNEQFF	TGCAGTGCTAGTCGACAGGGGGCAGGCAATGAGCAGTTCTTC
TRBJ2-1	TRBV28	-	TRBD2	CASSPGLAGELVEQFF	TGTGCCAGCAGTCCTGGACTAGCGGGAGAATTGGTTGAGCAGTTCTTC
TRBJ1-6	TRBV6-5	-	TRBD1	CASRRGTGGNSPLHF	TGTGCCAGCAGACGCGGGACAGGGGGTAATTCACCCCTCCACTTT
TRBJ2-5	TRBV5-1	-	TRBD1	CASSRQGVQETQYF	TGCGCCAGCAGCCGACAGGGAGTTCAAGAGACCCAGTACTTC